This is a list of T cell receptor beta chains from one sample in a study of cytomegalovirus exposure and HLA in healthy donors. Sequenced by immunoSEQ multiplex PCR; TCRdb stores in-frame clones only, minus some. Of roughly 160,000 clones in the sample, approximately 79% were seen once. Sequencing was performed on PBMCs. Every receptor here comes from a male donor in good health and CMV-seronegative. The CDR3 runs from the conserved cysteine through the conserved F or W. Fields, in order: CDR3 DNA, CDR3 protein, V gene, clone size, J gene, D gene. D genes are given only for firm matches. Where a row states a size, it is once, few, many or the class of an expanded clone; other rows omit it.

TGTGCCAGCATATCCCGGGGGAAGGGAGATGAGCAGTTCTTC | CASISRGKGDEQFF | TRBV25-1 | - | TRBJ2-1 | -
TGTGCCAGCTCACCCGTTGGACAGGGTTCCGACATTCAGTACTTC | CASSPVGQGSDIQYF | TRBV18 | - | TRBJ2-4 | TRBD1
TGTGCCAGCAGTGGGCAGTATAATTCACCCCTCCACTTT | CASSGQYNSPLHF | TRBV6-1 | - | TRBJ1-6 | -
TGTGCCAGCAGGGAGACAGGGAACACTGAAGCTTTCTTT | CASRETGNTEAFF | TRBV6-6 | - | TRBJ1-1 | -
TGTGCCAGCAGTAGGACAGGGGCTGGGGCCAACGTCCTGACTTTC | CASSRTGAGANVLTF | TRBV5-5 | - | TRBJ2-6 | TRBD1
TGTGCCAGCAGTCCCCTACAGGGGACCATCGCGAATGAGCAGTTCTTC | CASSPLQGTIANEQFF | TRBV27 | - | TRBJ2-1 | TRBD1
TGTGCCAGCAGCTTTACCACCCAATCGGGTTCACCCCTCCACTTT | CASSFTTQSGSPLHF | TRBV5-5 | once | TRBJ1-6 | -
TGCGCCAGCAGCCCGAACAGGGGCGCGAGCACCGGGGAGCTGTTTTTT | CASSPNRGASTGELFF | TRBV4-1 | few | TRBJ2-2 | TRBD1
TGTGCCAGCAGCGTCGAAGGGGGGGCTCGAGGCTACACCTTC | CASSVEGGARGYTF | TRBV9 | once | TRBJ1-2 | -
TGCAGTGCTAGCCCCCTCAATGAGCAGTTCTTC | CSASPLNEQFF | TRBV20-1 | - | TRBJ2-1 | -
TGTGCCAGCAGTTTACGGGACAGTTATTCACCCCTCCACTTT | CASSLRDSYSPLHF | TRBV6-5 | - | TRBJ1-6 | TRBD1
TGTGCCAGCAGCGGCCGGGACTGGGACTACAATGAGCAGTTCTTC | CASSGRDWDYNEQFF | TRBV6-5 | once | TRBJ2-1 | -
TGTGCCAGCAGCTCAACAGGGGAAACTGAAAAACTGTTTTTT | CASSSTGETEKLFF | TRBV5-6 | - | TRBJ1-4 | TRBD1
TGCGCCAGCAGACGCTCCGGGACAGCGAACACCGGGGAGCTGTTTTTT | CASRRSGTANTGELFF | TRBV5-1 | - | TRBJ2-2 | TRBD1
TGTGCCAGCTCACCTGCAGGGAAGACCTATGGCTACACCTTC | CASSPAGKTYGYTF | TRBV18 | few | TRBJ1-2 | -
TGCGCCAGCAGCCAAGGGTTAAGGAGGGTTGGTGAAAAACTGTTTTTT | CASSQGLRRVGEKLFF | TRBV4-1 | - | TRBJ1-4 | -
TGTGCCAGTGGGGGGGCACAAGAGACCCAGTACTTC | CASGGAQETQYF | TRBV6-6 | few | TRBJ2-5 | -
TGCGCCAGCAGCTCCGGGACAGGGGTCTATGGCTACACCTTC | CASSSGTGVYGYTF | TRBV5-1 | few | TRBJ1-2 | TRBD1
TGTGCCAGCAGCTCCCAGGGGGGTGGCTACACCTTC | CASSSQGGGYTF | TRBV7-2 | - | TRBJ1-2 | TRBD1
TGTGCCAGCAGCCCGCTGACTAGTACCTACGAGCAGTACTTC | CASSPLTSTYEQYF | TRBV7-2 | - | TRBJ2-7 | -
TGCGCCAGCAGTGAGTCCTTCGGCAGGGGCAATCAGCCCCAGCATTTT | CASSESFGRGNQPQHF | TRBV10-2 | - | TRBJ1-5 | -
TGTGCCGCCCTGGGACAGAACACCGGGGAGCTGTTTTTT | CAALGQNTGELFF | TRBV10-3 | - | TRBJ2-2 | -
TGTGCCAGCAGAGACCTAGGTCCCGAGCAGTACTTC | CASRDLGPEQYF | TRBV6-1 | - | TRBJ2-7 | -
TGTGCCAGCAGCCCGAGTACGTATACGCAGTATTTT | CASSPSTYTQYF | TRBV7-9 | once | TRBJ2-3 | -
TGTGCCAGTAGTAGGCGAGGGGGGAACACTGAAGCTTTCTTT | CASSRRGGNTEAFF | TRBV19 | - | TRBJ1-1 | -
TGTGCCAGTACTTTCTCCCGGGGAGCCGGGGGGGCGCAGTATTTT | CASTFSRGAGGAQYF | TRBV19 | - | TRBJ2-3 | TRBD2
TGTGCCAGCAGGATACAGGGGGCTAACACTGAAGCTTTCTTT | CASRIQGANTEAFF | TRBV6-5 | - | TRBJ1-1 | TRBD1
TGTGCCAGTAGTATTCGACAGGGGACGGAAGCTTTCTTT | CASSIRQGTEAFF | TRBV19 | - | TRBJ1-1 | TRBD1
TGTGCCAGCCAAGTCGGACAGTTTGACACAGATACGCAGTATTTT | CASQVGQFDTDTQYF | TRBV25-1 | - | TRBJ2-3 | -
TGTGCCAGCAGTCGATTCAGGGCGGACACTGAAGCTTTCTTT | CASSRFRADTEAFF | TRBV6-5 | - | TRBJ1-1 | -
TGTGCCAGCAGTTCCGGGACAGGCGTCCAAGAGACCCAGTACTTC | CASSSGTGVQETQYF | TRBV6-5 | - | TRBJ2-5 | TRBD1
TGTGCCAGCAGCTTAGATGGCACAGGGTTTCATGAGACCCAGTACTTC | CASSLDGTGFHETQYF | TRBV11-2 | - | TRBJ2-5 | -
TGCAGCGTTGATGGAGGGGAGACCCAGTACTTC | CSVDGGETQYF | TRBV29-1 | once | TRBJ2-5 | -
TGCGCCAGCAGCCGGCGACAGGGATCAAATTCACCCCTCCACTTT | CASSRRQGSNSPLHF | TRBV4-3 | medium-sized | TRBJ1-6 | TRBD1
TGTGCCAGCAGACCCCGACAGGGGAACACTGAAGCTTTCTTT | CASRPRQGNTEAFF | TRBV6-1 | - | TRBJ1-1 | TRBD1
TGTGCCAGCAGCGCGAACTTGGAGCAGTACTTC | CASSANLEQYF | TRBV7-9 | - | TRBJ2-7 | -
TGTGCCAGCAGCGGCGGGACGGACTCTGGAAACACCATATATTTT | CASSGGTDSGNTIYF | TRBV9 | - | TRBJ1-3 | -
TGTGCCAGCAGCCGGACTAGCGGGGATCAAGAGACCCAGTACTTC | CASSRTSGDQETQYF | TRBV7-6 | - | TRBJ2-5 | TRBD2
TGTGCCAGCAGTCCCCCAGGGGGCGGCTATGGCTACACCTTC | CASSPPGGGYGYTF | TRBV6-6 | - | TRBJ1-2 | TRBD1
TGCGCCAGCAGCTTGGCCTCGGGGGAAGGGCAGCCCCAGCATTTT | CASSLASGEGQPQHF | TRBV5-1 | - | TRBJ1-5 | -
TGTGCCAGCAGTTACTTTGGGACTCACACAGATACGCAGTATTTT | CASSYFGTHTDTQYF | TRBV6-5 | - | TRBJ2-3 | -
TGTGCCAGCAGCTTAGTCCCAGGGGGCGACACTGAAGCTTTCTTT | CASSLVPGGDTEAFF | TRBV7-2 | - | TRBJ1-1 | TRBD1
TGCGCCAGCAGTACGCGGAGAGGTGAAAAACTGTTTTTT | CASSTRRGEKLFF | TRBV10-2 | - | TRBJ1-4 | -
TGCGCCAGCAGCTCCCGGGACATCGACTCCTACGAGCAGTACTTC | CASSSRDIDSYEQYF | TRBV5-1 | few | TRBJ2-7 | -
TGCGCCAGCAGCCAAGGGTCCGCAGGGGCCTTCGAAGCTTTCTTT | CASSQGSAGAFEAFF | TRBV4-1 | - | TRBJ1-1 | -
TGCGCCAGCAGTCTGGACAGGGTGATGAGTGGCTACACCTTC | CASSLDRVMSGYTF | TRBV5-1 | - | TRBJ1-2 | TRBD1
TGTGCCAGCAGTTTTAGTCAGGACAATCAGCCCCAGCATTTT | CASSFSQDNQPQHF | TRBV27 | few | TRBJ1-5 | -
TGTGCCAGCAGCCCCTTTAGGTGGCTAGCGGGGGAAACCTACAATGAGCAGTTCTTC | CASSPFRWLAGETYNEQFF | TRBV14 | - | TRBJ2-1 | TRBD2
TGTGCCAGTAGTATAAAGGGGGCCACTAATCAGCCCCAGCATTTT | CASSIKGATNQPQHF | TRBV19 | - | TRBJ1-5 | TRBD1
TGTGCCAGCAGCACTAAATTCAATGGCTACACCTTC | CASSTKFNGYTF | TRBV6-5 | - | TRBJ1-2 | -
TGCAGCGTATTGGGCCGGGGGTCCCGGGAGACCCAGTACTTC | CSVLGRGSRETQYF | TRBV29-1 | - | TRBJ2-5 | -
TGCAGCGTTGGCACTACCTACGAGCAGTACTTC | CSVGTTYEQYF | TRBV29-1 | once | TRBJ2-7 | -
TGTGCCAGCAGCTTAGGGGGATGGGGAGAGACCCAGTACTTC | CASSLGGWGETQYF | TRBV5-5 | - | TRBJ2-5 | -
TGTGCCACCAGCAGAGGGGGTAGAGGGAGCGGAGGGTTCTCCTACAATGAGCAGTTCTTC | CATSRGGRGSGGFSYNEQFF | TRBV15 | - | TRBJ2-1 | -
TGCGCCAGCAGCTTGGGACAGGGTAATGAAAAACTGTTTTTT | CASSLGQGNEKLFF | TRBV5-1 | - | TRBJ1-4 | TRBD1
TGTGCCAGGGTACAGGGGATTCAGCCCCAGCATTTT | CARVQGIQPQHF | TRBV6-4 | - | TRBJ1-5 | TRBD1
TGTGCCAGTAGTAGAGACCCGGGGAGGACCCCCAATGAGCAGTTCTTC | CASSRDPGRTPNEQFF | TRBV19 | - | TRBJ2-1 | -